One and the same sample provided the 20 T cell receptor beta chains below, sequenced in a study of cytomegalovirus exposure and HLA in healthy donors. The PCR contained 60 Vbeta and 13 Jbeta primers. Sequencing was performed with immunoSEQ multiplex PCR; in TCRdb, only in-frame clones are kept and a portion is missing. The table lists about 150,000 clones, 80% to 85% of them singletons, with approximately 1.3% in the top ten. Sequenced input: PBMCs. The receptors originated from a boy aged 2 to 10 in good health and CMV-seronegative.

This sequence joins TRBV6-5 and TRBJ2-3, with 7 bases aligning to TRBD2. This CDR3 has 16 amino acids. V lost 2 bases, J lost 1 base, and 6 bases stayed unmatched. Germline CDR1 and CDR2: MNHEY and SVGAGI. The DNA for the CDR3 is TGTGCCAGCAGTTACGGGGCGGGAGTGGGCACAGATACGCAGTATTTT. Translation gives CASSYGAGVGTDTQYF.

The CDR3 sequence is CASGGGDTEAFF. As DNA, the CDR3 is TGTGCTAGTGGAGGCGGAGACACTGAAGCTTTCTTT. This chain links TRBV12-5 with TRBJ1-1; D gene unclear. With 6 bases removed from V and 3 bases from J, the gap between germline ends came to 8 bases. The CDR3 has 12 residues. Germline loops: CDR1 LGHNT, CDR2 FRNRAP.

The V call is TRBV7-9, the J call TRBJ2-4, with 9 positions matching TRBD1. Germline V gives CDR1 SEHNR, CDR2 FQNEAQ (reference sequence). CDR3 size: 17 residues. V was clipped by 3 bases and J by 6 bases; unmatched bases: 12. DNA for the CDR3: TGTGCCAGCAGCTTGGACAGGGGAACGAGAAGGGGAAACATTCAGTACTTC. This codes for CASSLDRGTRRGNIQYF.

The rearrangement joins TRBV11-2 to TRBJ2-1, with 11 bases identical to TRBD2. CDR1 is SGHAT and CDR2 is FQNNGV in the germline V gene. The CDR3 extends over 18 amino acids. The V gene end was trimmed by 0 bases and the J gene end by 4 bases; junction bases not matched to a gene: 8. The CDR3 nucleotides read TGTGCCAGCAGCTTAGATTCCCCCGGGACTAGCGGATACAATGAGCAGTTCTTC. Translated: CASSLDSPGTSGYNEQFF.

The CDR3 sequence is CASSGRQGFTSTDTQYF. The DNA for the CDR3 is TGTGCCAGCAGTGGCCGACAGGGATTCACTAGCACAGATACGCAGTATTTT. The V gene is TRBV6-1, the J gene TRBJ2-3; TRBD1 aligns across 7 bases. The germline V gene encodes CDR1 MNHNS and CDR2 SASEGT. J lost 0 bases, V lost 4 bases, and 10 bases had no gene match. This CDR3 is 17 amino acids long.

The chain is built from TRBV15 and TRBJ2-1, with 16 positions matching TRBD2. The CDR3 runs to 17 residues. J lost 9 bases, V lost 1 base, and 6 bases had no gene match. Germline CDR1 reads LNHNV; CDR2 reads YYDKDF (reference sequence). CDR3 in amino acids: CATSRGLGTSGRGEQFF. Written as DNA, the CDR3 is TGTGCCACCAGCAGAGGCCTCGGGACTAGCGGGAGGGGTGAGCAGTTCTTC.

This chain uses TRBV11-2 with TRBJ1-1, with 7 bases matching TRBD1. Germline CDR1 SGHAT, CDR2 FQNNGV. The CDR3 is 15 amino acids. Trimming at V came to 1 base and at J to 3 bases, leaving 5 bases not matched to a gene. CDR3 nucleotide sequence: TGTGCCAGCAGCTTAGGACAGGGCGGTCACACTGAAGCTTTCTTT. Its protein product is CASSLGQGGHTEAFF.

The chain recombines TRBV5-1 with TRBJ1-6, with 9 nucleotides matching TRBD1. CDR3 length: 17 residues. V was pared by 0 bases and J by 0 bases, with 1 base of the junction left unmatched. The germline gives CDR1 SGHRS, CDR2 YFSETQ. CDR3 sequence (DNA): TGCGCCAGCAGCTTGGAGGGACAGGGCTCCTATAATTCACCCCTCCACTTT. It is translated as CASSLEGQGSYNSPLHF.

The V and J genes are TRBV14 and TRBJ2-2, with D tentatively TRBD1 (5 bases). Trimming stripped 1 base from V and 4 bases from J, with 19 bases between. The CDR3 is made up of 18 amino acids. Germline assignment: CDR1 SGHDN and CDR2 FVKESK. CDR3 nucleotide sequence: TGTGCCAGCAGCCAAGTAGGGGCCCTCCGCACAGGCACCGGGGAGCTGTTTTTT. It encodes CASSQVGALRTGTGELFF.

This rearrangement joins TRBV9 to TRBJ2-3, with 10 bases matching TRBD2. From germline, CDR1 is SGDLS and CDR2 YYNGEE. Unmatched junction bases numbered 14, after V lost 3 bases and J lost 7 bases. This CDR3 region has 17 residues. CDR3 DNA sequence: TGTGCCAGCAGCGCTACCCCTCAGCGGGGGGGCGGAAATACGCAGTATTTT. This translates into CASSATPQRGGGNTQYF.

This clone has just one count. The CDR3 sequence is CASSKALLPGGKNTGELFF. In DNA, the CDR3 is TGTGCCAGCAGCAAAGCGCTTCTCCCCGGGGGGAAGAACACCGGGGAGCTGTTTTTT. The chain combines TRBV21-1 with TRBJ2-2; no DNA check was done on the table's D call, TRBD2. TRBV21-1 is designated a pseudogene. The CDR3 loop spans 19 amino acids.

This clone was observed once. The V and J genes are TRBV5-8 and TRBJ1-1; no clear D gene. V lost 1 base, J lost 1 base, and 11 bases lay in between. The CDR3 extends over 15 amino acids. CDR1 and CDR2 (germline): SGHTS, YDEGEE. For the CDR3, the DNA is TGTGCCAGCAGCTTGAACCCAGAGGGGAACACTGAAGCTTTCTTT. This codes for CASSLNPEGNTEAFF.

This chain joins TRBV18 and TRBJ2-7; TRBD1 matches at 9 bases. The V segment lost 3 bases and the J segment 2 bases; nucleotides outside the gene matches: 8. The CDR3 consists of 16 residues. Germline V gene lookup returns CDR1 KGHSH and CDR2 LQKENI. CDR3: CASSPIGTGLTYEQYF. The CDR3 nucleotides are TGTGCCAGCTCACCGATCGGGACAGGGTTAACCTACGAGCAGTACTTC.

The sample holds one count of this clone. The CDR3 coding sequence is TGTGCCAGCAGTCGCTACCCCGGACTAGCGGGACAGAGCTCCTACAATGAGCAGTTCTTC. As protein: CASSRYPGLAGQSSYNEQFF. The chain joins TRBV5-4 to TRBJ2-1; 12 positions agree with TRBD2. CDR3 length equals 20 residues. Germline loops: CDR1 SGHNT, CDR2 YYREEE (reference sequence). Trimming took 5 bases from V and 0 from J; bases not matched to a gene: 15.

The rearrangement joins TRBV27 to TRBJ2-1, with 9 bases aligning to TRBD2. Germline V gives CDR1 MNHEY, CDR2 SMNVEV (reference sequence). Trimming at V came to 2 bases and at J to 5 bases, leaving 10 bases not matched to a gene. This CDR3 spans 17 amino acids. CDR3 sequence (DNA): TGTGCCAGCAGTTTAAGGGGCGGGAGGGCCTTAAACAATGAGCAGTTCTTC. Translating gives CASSLRGGRALNNEQFF.

This clone has only a few counts. This chain connects TRBV28 to TRBJ1-2; 8 bases match TRBD1. The CDR3 extends over 16 amino acids. V lost 7 bases and J lost 4; bases outside the gene matches: 14. Per germline, CDR1 MDHEN and CDR2 SYDVKM. The CDR3 sequence is CASISSFRQGIYGYTF. DNA of the CDR3: TGTGCCAGCATTTCCTCTTTCAGACAGGGGATCTATGGCTACACCTTC.

The CDR3 coding sequence is TGCGCCAGCAGCCAATTGGCTCCAGGGAACTCTGGGGCCAACGTCCTGACTTTC. Translating it yields CASSQLAPGNSGANVLTF. The rearrangement uses TRBV4-1 and TRBJ2-6; D perhaps matches TRBD1 (5 bases). V gave up 2 bases and J gave up 0 bases, with 14 bases separating them. The germline gives CDR1 MGHRA, CDR2 YSYEKL. The CDR3 is 18 residues long.

The gene calls are TRBV4-1 and TRBJ1-3; TRBD1 agrees at 7 bases. Germline V lookup: CDR1 MGHRA, CDR2 YSYEKL. The length of the CDR3 is 20 residues. Unmatched junction bases numbered 15, after V lost 1 base and J lost 0 bases. Written as DNA, the CDR3 is TGCGCCAGCAGCCAAGCTCTTCGAGGGACGACAGGGCGCTCTGGAAACACCATATATTTT. Amino acids: CASSQALRGTTGRSGNTIYF.

The chain has TRBV7-9 and TRBJ2-5; D might be TRBD1 (6 bases). Trimming removed 1 base from V and 10 bases from J, with 10 bases in between. The CDR3 has 12 amino acids. CDR1 is SEHNR, CDR2 FQNEAQ, per germline (reference sequence). CDR3 coding DNA: TGTGCCAGCAGCTTAGACCTAGGGGGCCAGTACTTC. Protein product: CASSLDLGGQYF.

The V and J genes are TRBV18 and TRBJ2-1; 8 bases fit TRBD1. The ends lost 5 bases at V and 9 bases at J; junction bases unmatched: 3. The CDR3 loop spans 12 amino acids. CDR1 is KGHSH, CDR2 LQKENI, per germline. In DNA form, the CDR3 reads TGTGCCAGCTCAACTACAGGGGGTGAGCAGTTCTTC. This encodes CASSTTGGEQFF.